This TCR beta chain was documented in a study of blood T cells in healthy people across ages. Study outcomes and limitations: Among T cells, TCR beta diversity per million cells dropped roughly linearly as age rose. The lack of PBMC sorting stopped any conclusive naive versus antigen-experienced comparison.

On this clonotype itself: Antigen specificity is unknown.

Each donor gave ten milliliters of peripheral blood. The second PCR ran about 6 to 12 cycles with a sample-barcoded 5' primer and J-beta primers. MiXCR, applied by TCRdb to the 5' RACE reads, yields one record per CDR3 protein. The sample has around 940,000 distinct CDR3 sequences, roughly half seen once. Sequencing input: blood. This TCR was sampled from an older woman in good health.

The CDR3 coding sequence is TGTGCCAGCAGCCAAGAAACCCTGTCACCCCTCCACTTT. Protein: CASSQETLSPLHF. The chain recombines TRBV14 with TRBJ1-6; the D is unclear. Trimming took off 0 bases at V and 10 bases at J, with 7 bases between the two ends. Germline loops: CDR1 SGHDN, CDR2 FVKESK. The length of the CDR3 is 13 residues.